Each of the 13 T cell receptor beta chains below was sequenced from the same sample in a study of CD8+ T cells in alopecia areata. Indicated treatment: oral pan-JAK inhibitor, 5-10 mg twice daily. RNA was extracted and reverse transcribed into cDNA as the sequencing template. TCRdb keeps only in-frame clones here, not all; method: immunoSEQ multiplex PCR. The sample yields around 100,000 clones, just under 60% seen once. Sequencing was performed on CD8+ T cells sorted from blood, taken at approximately week 56, from a patient treated with tofacitinib. These receptors were obtained from a human donor with alopecia areata.

This sequence joins TRBV13 and TRBJ2-2; D may correspond to TRBD1 or TRBD2 (6 bases each). The V gene's germline CDR1 is PRHDT and CDR2 FYEKMQ (reference sequence). Trimming shortened V by 7 bases and J by 1 base, and 16 bases separated the two germline ends. This CDR3 is built from 16 residues. CDR3 loop: CASKSGLQGNTGELFF. The CDR3 coding sequence is TGTGCCAGCAAGAGCGGGCTACAGGGGAACACCGGGGAGCTGTTTTTT. The complete variable domain, with remaining parts taken from reference TRBV13 and TRBJ2-2, reads AAGVIQSPRHLIKEKRETATLKCYPIPRHDTVYWYQQGPGQDPQFLISFYEKMQSDKGSIPDRFSAQQFSDYHSELNMSSLELGDSALYFCASKSGLQGNTGELFFGEGSRLTVL.

The genes are TRBV29-1 and TRBJ2-1; D tentatively fits TRBD1 or TRBD2 (6 bases each). The ends were cut back, 0 bases at V and 0 bases at J, with 9 bases in the middle. Germline V gives CDR1 SQVTM, CDR2 ANQGSEA. The CDR3 is made up of 15 amino acids. The CDR3 nucleotides read TGCAGCGTTGAAGATGGAGGGGGCTCCTACAATGAGCAGTTCTTC. Amino acid sequence: CSVEDGGGSYNEQFF.

The genes are TRBV30 and TRBJ2-1; D is possibly TRBD2 (6 bases). Germline V gene lookup returns CDR1 GTSNPN and CDR2 SVGIG (reference sequence). Trimming left V 4 bases short and J 8 bases short, with 18 bases between. This CDR3 has 14 amino acids. This chain's CDR3 is CAWTVRLVTHEQFF. The DNA for the CDR3 is TGTGCCTGGACCGTACGACTAGTCACTCATGAGCAGTTCTTC.

Turning to this clone: Other DNA sequences from this sample encode an identical CDR3 as well. The chain carries TRBV7-8 and TRBJ1-1; no clear D gene. V lost 3 bases and J 10 bases, leaving 18 bases between the germline ends. The germline V gene encodes CDR1 SGHVS and CDR2 FQNEAQ. The CDR3 is 14 residues long. The CDR3 loop is CASSFLLTPRVAFF. DNA for the CDR3: TGTGCCAGCAGCTTTCTGCTAACACCCCGAGTAGCTTTCTTT.

The rearrangement joins TRBV7-9 to TRBJ2-3, with D possibly TRBD1 on 6 matching bases. The CDR3 consists of 13 residues. Germline assignment: CDR1 SEHNR and CDR2 FQNEAQ (reference sequence). Deletions cut 11 bases from V and 4 bases from J, with 16 bases between. In DNA, the CDR3 is TGTGCCTTGCGAGGACAGTGGTCAGATACGCAGTATTTT. Translation: CALRGQWSDTQYF. The entire variable domain, with the rest obtained from reference TRBV7-9 and TRBJ2-3, is as follows: DTGVSQNPRHKITKRGQNVTFRCDPISEHNRLYWYRQTLGQGPEFLTYFQNEAQLEKSRLLSDRFSAERPKGSFSTLEIQRTEQGDSAMYLCALRGQWSDTQYFGPGTRLTVL.

This clone was counted once. The chain links TRBV11-2 to TRBJ2-7; 9 positions agree with TRBD1. Germline V CDR1 and CDR2: SGHAT, FQNNGV. V gave up 5 bases and J gave up 2 bases; unmatched junction bases: 4. This CDR3 is 14 amino acids long. The CDR3 loop reads CASSQGQGPYEQYF. The DNA of the CDR3 is TGTGCCAGCAGCCAGGGACAGGGTCCCTACGAGCAGTACTTC.

V gene TRBV6-1 combines with J gene TRBJ1-1; D is unclear. The germline V and J ends were trimmed by 2 bases and 2 bases, with 9 bases remaining between them. CDR1 MNHNS and CDR2 SASEGT come from the germline V gene. CDR3 length equals 14 residues. This chain's CDR3 is CASSERRKNTEAFF. CDR3 DNA: TGTGCCAGCAGTGAAAGACGGAAAAACACTGAAGCTTTCTTT.

This clone was counted only a few times. The chain couples TRBV18 to TRBJ1-2, with 7 bases lining up with TRBD1. Germline assignment: CDR1 KGHSH and CDR2 LQKENI. The CDR3 sequence is 16 residues long. The V segment lost 2 bases and the J segment 3 bases; nucleotides outside the gene matches: 9. Here the CDR3 reads CASSPASTGYDYGYTF. The CDR3, as DNA: TGTGCCAGCTCACCAGCCTCGACAGGGTACGACTATGGCTACACCTTC.

For this clone: Germline and junction disagree at one end, which may indicate a read error. This chain links TRBV7-7 with TRBJ2-5, with 9 nucleotides matching TRBD1. CDR3 size: 16 residues. CDR1 and CDR2 (germline): SSHAT, FNYEAQ (reference sequence). The CDR3 DNA follows: TGTGCTAGCAGCTCCACCTCCGGGACAGGGAGCGAGACCCAGTACTTC. It is translated as CASSSTSGTGSETQYF.

This clone was detected a few times. The chain has TRBV5-1 and TRBJ1-2; D not resolved. CDR3 length: 12 amino acids. Trimming cost V 3 bases and J 6 bases, with 9 bases left between them. From germline, CDR1 is SGHRS and CDR2 YFSETQ. The CDR3 reads CASSSERDGYTF. The CDR3 DNA is TGCGCCAGCAGCTCTGAACGGGATGGCTACACCTTC.

V and J are TRBV10-3 and TRBJ1-5; D may be TRBD1 (5 bases). The CDR3 has 15 residues. Trimming stripped 4 bases from V and 5 bases from J, with 15 bases between. CDR1 and CDR2 (germline): ENHRY, SYGVKD. This CDR3 reads CAISAGQGDDQPQHF. In DNA form, the CDR3 reads TGTGCCATCAGTGCAGGGCAGGGAGATGATCAGCCCCAGCATTTT.

The chain carries TRBV30 and TRBJ2-1; the D is unclear. CDR1 and CDR2 from the germline V gene are GTSNPN and SVGIG (reference sequence). This CDR3 spans 13 amino acids. Between the trimmed V and J ends, which lost 1 base and 4 bases, there was a span of 8 bases. CDR3 in amino acids: CAWSGAAYNEQFF. The CDR3 DNA follows: TGTGCCTGGAGTGGGGCAGCGTACAATGAGCAGTTCTTC.

In DNA form, the CDR3 reads TGTGCCAGCAGTGAAGAGAGGGACAGCCTTATGAACACTGAAGCTTTCTTT. Translated: CASSEERDSLMNTEAFF. This chain uses TRBV2 with TRBJ1-1; TRBD1 agrees at 7 bases. Germline V lookup: CDR1 SNHLY, CDR2 FYNNEI. V lost 1 base, J lost 0 bases, and 8 bases stayed unmatched. This CDR3 is 17 amino acids long. Complete variable domain (other parts from reference TRBV2 and TRBJ1-1): EPEVTQTPSHQVTQMGQEVILRCVPISNHLYFYWYRQILGQKVEFLVSFYNNEISEKSEIFDDQFSVERPDGSNFTLKIRSTKLEDSAMYFCASSEERDSLMNTEAFFGQGTRLTVV.